The present entry profiles one T cell receptor beta chain with its context. The antigen is unknown. This entry comes from a study of blood T cells in healthy people across ages. It was with a sample-barcoded 5' primer and a J-beta primer mix that a second PCR of about 6 to 12 cycles was run. TCRdb analysed the 5' RACE reads with MiXCR anew, one entry per CDR3 protein. The sample consists of approximately 600,000 distinct CDR3 sequences, roughly 58% of them appearing once. A minimum of 7 million PBMCs was isolated per sample. Points from the study as a whole: Long-lived donors carried more naive CD4+ cells and greater diversity than aged donors. A roughly linear age-dependent decrease characterized TCR beta diversity per million T cells. Diversity of TCR beta correlated strongly with naive T cell percentage.

The sequence was collected from a man in his fifties or sixties in good health. Sequencing used blood.

The DNA for the CDR3 is TGTGCCAGTAGTCAAGGAGGATTAAACCCTGAAGCTTTCTTT. It translates to CASSQGGLNPEAFF. This chain connects TRBV19 to TRBJ1-1; D ambiguous. V was shortened by 5 bases and J by 6 bases, with 16 bases between the two germline ends. Germline lookup yields CDR1 LNHDA and CDR2 SQIVND (reference sequence). The CDR3 length is 14 residues.